The entry below gives a single T cell receptor (beta chain) sequence along with its context. This sample was included in a study of cytomegalovirus exposure and HLA in healthy donors. Assay used: immunoSEQ multiplex PCR; TCRdb lists only in-frame clones, some missing. This table holds 55,000 to 85,000 clones, 85% to 95% found once. This clonotype was obtained from a woman under 30 in good health and CMV-seronegative. Sequencing was done on a sample of PBMCs.

CDR3 sequence (DNA): TGCAGCGTTGAACAGGGGCCCTACGAGCAGTACTTC. Translating it yields CSVEQGPYEQYF. The chain joins TRBV29-1 to TRBJ2-7; the D gene is possibly TRBD1 (6 bases). CDR1 is SQVTM, CDR2 ANQGSEA, per germline. V lost 2 bases to trimming and J lost 2 bases, with 7 bases between them. This CDR3 has 12 residues.